Below are 6 T cell receptor beta chains sequenced from a single sample in a study of T cell responses to AZD1222 COVID-19 vaccine. Using immunoSEQ multiplex PCR, the repertoire was profiled, and TCRdb retains in-frame clones only, with some absent. In the table there are about 81,000 clones, over 75% of which are singletons. The source was peripheral blood, collected 28 days after the second AZD1222 dose. These receptors were obtained from an adult who received the AZD1222 COVID-19 vaccine.

This chain joins TRBV24-1 and TRBJ1-5; 7 nucleotides align to TRBD1. V trimming: 5 bases; J trimming: 4 bases; junction bases outside the gene matches: 4. From germline, CDR1 is KGHDR and CDR2 SFDVKD. The CDR3 consists of 14 residues. The CDR3 protein is CATSAPGQNQPQHF. The CDR3, as DNA: TGTGCCACCAGTGCCCCGGGACAGAATCAGCCCCAGCATTTT.

This clone was observed once. The CDR3 here is CASSLTPGLAGGRSEQYF. The CDR3 DNA reads as TGTGCCAGTAGTCTAACGCCGGGACTAGCGGGGGGCCGCAGCGAGCAGTACTTC. V is TRBV19 and J is TRBJ2-7; 15 bases match TRBD2. Germline CDR1 LNHDA, CDR2 SQIVND (reference sequence). The J segment lost 6 bases and the V segment lost 5 bases, leaving 14 bases of the junction unmatched. This CDR3 is 18 amino acids long. Supplemented by reference TRBV19 and TRBJ2-7, the full variable domain reads DGGITQSPKYLFRKEGQNVTLSCEQNLNHDAMYWYRQDPGQGLRLIYYSQIVNDFQKGDIAEGYSVSREKKESFPLTVTSAQKNPTAFYLCASSLTPGLAGGRSEQYFGPGTRLTVT.

This clone was seen a handful of times. The chain combines TRBV28 with TRBJ1-5; possibly TRBD1 for D (6 bases). Per germline, CDR1 MDHEN and CDR2 SYDVKM. The CDR3 has 16 amino acids. Trimming shortened V by 4 bases and J by 0 bases, and 13 bases separated the two germline ends. DNA for the CDR3: TGTGCCAGCAGTTCACGCGGACAGTATAGCAATCAGCCCCAGCATTTT. Its protein product is CASSSRGQYSNQPQHF.

This chain connects TRBV30 to TRBJ1-5, with 7 bases matching TRBD1. Per germline, CDR1 GTSNPN and CDR2 SVGIG (reference sequence). CDR3 length equals 13 residues. The V segment lost 0 bases and the J segment 6 bases; nucleotides outside the gene matches: 2. This CDR3 reads CAWSVTGTQPQHF. Here the CDR3 DNA reads TGTGCCTGGAGTGTGACAGGGACTCAGCCCCAGCATTTT.

The chain combines TRBV7-2 with TRBJ2-3; D gene uncertain. Trimming shortened V by 3 bases and J by 8 bases, and 6 bases separated the two germline ends. CDR1 is SGHTA, CDR2 FQGNSA, per germline. The CDR3 is 11 residues long. CDR3 sequence: CASSFLGTQYF. The CDR3 DNA reads as TGTGCCAGCAGCTTTCTTGGTACGCAGTATTTT.

The V call is TRBV12-3 or TRBV12-4, the J call TRBJ2-1, with D unresolved. Deletions cut 1 base from V and 8 bases from J, with 6 bases between. The CDR3 is 12 residues long. CDR3 sequence reads: CASSLGVDEQFF. DNA for the CDR3: TGTGCCAGCAGTTTAGGAGTGGATGAGCAGTTCTTC.